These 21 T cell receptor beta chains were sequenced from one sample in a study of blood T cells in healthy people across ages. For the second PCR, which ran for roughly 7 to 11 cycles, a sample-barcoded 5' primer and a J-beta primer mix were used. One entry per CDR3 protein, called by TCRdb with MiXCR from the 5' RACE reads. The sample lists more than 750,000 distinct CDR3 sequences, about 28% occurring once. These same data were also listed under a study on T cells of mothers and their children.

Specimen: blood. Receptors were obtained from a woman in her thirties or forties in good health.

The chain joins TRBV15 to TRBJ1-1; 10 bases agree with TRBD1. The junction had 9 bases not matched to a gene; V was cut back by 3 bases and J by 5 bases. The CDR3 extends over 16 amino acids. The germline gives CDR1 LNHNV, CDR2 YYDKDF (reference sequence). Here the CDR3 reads CATSSERQGARTEAFF. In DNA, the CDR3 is TGTGCCACCAGCAGTGAGCGACAGGGGGCAAGGACTGAAGCTTTCTTT. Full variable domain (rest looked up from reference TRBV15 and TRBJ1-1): DAMVIQNPRYQVTQFGKPVTLSCSQTLNHNVMYWYQQKSSQAPKLLFHYYDKDFNNEADTPDNFQSRRPNTSFCFLDIRSPGLGDTAMYLCATSSERQGARTEAFFGQGTRLTVV.

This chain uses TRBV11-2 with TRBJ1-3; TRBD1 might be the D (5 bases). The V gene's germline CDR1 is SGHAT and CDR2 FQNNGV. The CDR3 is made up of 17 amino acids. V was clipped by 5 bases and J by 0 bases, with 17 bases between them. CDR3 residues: CASSLLGGSDSGNTIYF. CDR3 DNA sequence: TGTGCCAGCAGCCTCCTGGGGGGGTCCGACTCTGGAAACACCATATATTTT.

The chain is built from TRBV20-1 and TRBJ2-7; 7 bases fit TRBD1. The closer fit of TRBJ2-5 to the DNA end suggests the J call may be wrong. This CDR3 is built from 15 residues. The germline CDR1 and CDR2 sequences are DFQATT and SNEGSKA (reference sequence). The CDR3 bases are TGCAGTGCTGCACAGGGGTTATTGAACCGCGAGACCCAGTACTTC. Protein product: CSAAQGLLNRETQYF.

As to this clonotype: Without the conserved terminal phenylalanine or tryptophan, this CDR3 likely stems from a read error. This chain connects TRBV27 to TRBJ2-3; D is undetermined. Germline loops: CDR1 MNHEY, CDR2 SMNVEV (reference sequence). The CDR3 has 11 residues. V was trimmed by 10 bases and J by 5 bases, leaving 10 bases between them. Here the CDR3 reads CATLRRDTQYL. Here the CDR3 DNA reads TGTGCCACCCTGAGGAGAGATACGCAGTATCTT.

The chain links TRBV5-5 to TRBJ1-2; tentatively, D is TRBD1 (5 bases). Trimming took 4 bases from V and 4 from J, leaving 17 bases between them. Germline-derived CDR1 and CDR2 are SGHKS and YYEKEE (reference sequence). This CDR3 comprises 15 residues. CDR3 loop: CASSLAGSGVYGYTF. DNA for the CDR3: TGTGCCAGCAGCCTCGCAGGGAGTGGAGTCTATGGCTACACCTTC.

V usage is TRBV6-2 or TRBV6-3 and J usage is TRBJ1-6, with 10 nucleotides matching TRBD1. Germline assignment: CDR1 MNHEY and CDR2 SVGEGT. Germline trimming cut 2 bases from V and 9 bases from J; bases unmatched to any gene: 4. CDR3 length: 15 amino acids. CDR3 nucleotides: TGTGCCAGCAGTTACGGACAGGGGGTCGCTTCACCCCTCCACTTT. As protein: CASSYGQGVASPLHF.

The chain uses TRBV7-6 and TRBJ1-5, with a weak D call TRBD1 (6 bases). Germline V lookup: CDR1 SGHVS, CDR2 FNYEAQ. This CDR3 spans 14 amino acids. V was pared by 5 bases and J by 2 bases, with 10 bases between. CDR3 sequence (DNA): TGTGCCAGCAGCCGAGGACAGCGCAATCAGCCCCAGCATTTT. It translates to CASSRGQRNQPQHF.

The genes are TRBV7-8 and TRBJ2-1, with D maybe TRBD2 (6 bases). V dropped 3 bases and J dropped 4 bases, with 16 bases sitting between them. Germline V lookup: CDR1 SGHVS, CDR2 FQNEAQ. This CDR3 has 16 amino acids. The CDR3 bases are TGTGCCAGCAGCTTCCGGAGCGGGCTTACATACAATGAGCAGTTCTTC. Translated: CASSFRSGLTYNEQFF.

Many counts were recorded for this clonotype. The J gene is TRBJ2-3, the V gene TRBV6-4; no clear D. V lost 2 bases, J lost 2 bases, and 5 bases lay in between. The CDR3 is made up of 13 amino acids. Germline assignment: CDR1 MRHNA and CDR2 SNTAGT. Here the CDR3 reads CASSDSYTDTQYF. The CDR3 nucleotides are TGTGCCAGCAGTGACAGCTACACAGATACGCAGTATTTT.

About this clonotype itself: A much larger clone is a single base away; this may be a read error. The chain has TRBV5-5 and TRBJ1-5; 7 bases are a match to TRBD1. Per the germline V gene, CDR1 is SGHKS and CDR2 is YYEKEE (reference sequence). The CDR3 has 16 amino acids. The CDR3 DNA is TGTGCCAGCAGCGAGGAGGGGGGACAGCTCAATCAGCCCCGGCATTTT. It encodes CASSEEGGQLNQPRHF.

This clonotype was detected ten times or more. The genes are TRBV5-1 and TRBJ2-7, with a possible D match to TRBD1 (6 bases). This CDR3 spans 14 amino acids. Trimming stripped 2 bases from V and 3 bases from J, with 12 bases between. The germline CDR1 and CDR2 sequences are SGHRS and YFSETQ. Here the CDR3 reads CASSLGQTNYEQYF. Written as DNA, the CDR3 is TGCGCCAGCAGCTTAGGACAGACCAACTACGAGCAGTACTTC. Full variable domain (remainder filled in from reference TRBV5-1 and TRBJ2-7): KAGVTQTPRYLIKTRGQQVTLSCSPISGHRSVSWYQQTPGQGLQFLFEYFSETQRNKGNFPGRFSGRQFSNSRSEMNVSTLELGDSALYLCASSLGQTNYEQYFGPGTRLTVT.

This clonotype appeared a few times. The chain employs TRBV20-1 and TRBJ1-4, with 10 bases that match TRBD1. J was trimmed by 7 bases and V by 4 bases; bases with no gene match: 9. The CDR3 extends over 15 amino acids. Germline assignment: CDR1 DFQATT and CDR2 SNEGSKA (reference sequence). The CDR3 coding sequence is TGCAGTGCTACCTACGACAGGGGGCCTTTTGAAAAACTGTTTTTT. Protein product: CSATYDRGPFEKLFF.

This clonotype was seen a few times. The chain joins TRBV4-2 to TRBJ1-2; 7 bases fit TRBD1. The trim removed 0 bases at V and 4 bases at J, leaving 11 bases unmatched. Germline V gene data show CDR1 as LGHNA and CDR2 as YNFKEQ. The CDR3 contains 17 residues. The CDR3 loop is CASSQDAGAGGIYGYTF. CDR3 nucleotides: TGTGCCAGCAGCCAAGATGCGGGGGCAGGGGGAATCTATGGCTACACCTTC.

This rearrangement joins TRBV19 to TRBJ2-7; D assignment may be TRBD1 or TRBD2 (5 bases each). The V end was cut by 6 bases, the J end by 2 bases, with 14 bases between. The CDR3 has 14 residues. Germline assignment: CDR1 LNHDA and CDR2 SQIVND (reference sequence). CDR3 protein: CASSVGTTTYEQYF. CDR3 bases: TGTGCCAGTAGCGTCGGGACGACAACCTACGAGCAGTACTTC.

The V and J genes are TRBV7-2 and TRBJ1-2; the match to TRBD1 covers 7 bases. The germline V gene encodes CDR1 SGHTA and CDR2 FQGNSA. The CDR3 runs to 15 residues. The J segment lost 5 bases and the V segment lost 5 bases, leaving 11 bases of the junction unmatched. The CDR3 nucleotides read TGTGCCAGCAGCCACTCGACAGGGTCGGGATATGGCTACACCTTC. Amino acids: CASSHSTGSGYGYTF.

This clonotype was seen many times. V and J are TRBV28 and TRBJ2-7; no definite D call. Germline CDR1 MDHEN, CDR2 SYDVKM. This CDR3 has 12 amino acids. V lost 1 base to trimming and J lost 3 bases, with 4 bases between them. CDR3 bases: TGTGCCAGCAGTTTATACAGCTACGAGCAGTACTTC. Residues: CASSLYSYEQYF.

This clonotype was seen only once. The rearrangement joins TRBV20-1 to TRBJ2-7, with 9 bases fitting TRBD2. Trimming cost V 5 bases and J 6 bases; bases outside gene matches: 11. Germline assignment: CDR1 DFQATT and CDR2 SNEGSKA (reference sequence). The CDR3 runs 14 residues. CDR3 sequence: CSAGDSGRSSEQYF. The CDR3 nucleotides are TGCAGTGCTGGGGATAGCGGGAGATCGTCCGAGCAGTACTTC.

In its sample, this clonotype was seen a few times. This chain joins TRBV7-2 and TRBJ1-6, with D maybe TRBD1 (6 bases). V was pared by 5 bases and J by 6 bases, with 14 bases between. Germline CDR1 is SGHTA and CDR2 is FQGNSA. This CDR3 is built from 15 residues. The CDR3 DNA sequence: TGTGCCAGCAGCAGGACAGATCGGGGTAATTCACCCCTCCACTTT. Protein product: CASSRTDRGNSPLHF. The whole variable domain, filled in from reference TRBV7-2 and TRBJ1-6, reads GAGVSQSPSNKVTEKGKDVELRCDPISGHTALYWYRQSLGQGLEFLIYFQGNSAPDKSGLPSDRFSAERTGGSVSTLTIQRTQQEDSAVYLCASSRTDRGNSPLHFGNGTRLTVT.

CDR3 in DNA: TGCGCCAGCAGGGCTGGGCAATTAAACACCGGGGAGCTGTTTTTT. It specifies CASRAGQLNTGELFF. The rearrangement links TRBV5-1 to TRBJ2-2; no firm D call. Deletions cut 5 bases from V and 2 bases from J, with 13 bases between. The CDR3 runs 15 residues. Germline V gene lookup returns CDR1 SGHRS and CDR2 YFSETQ.

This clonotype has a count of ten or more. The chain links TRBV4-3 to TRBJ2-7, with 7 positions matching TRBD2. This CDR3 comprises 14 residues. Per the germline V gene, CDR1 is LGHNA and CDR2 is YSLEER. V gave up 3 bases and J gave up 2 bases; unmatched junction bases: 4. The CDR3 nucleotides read TGCGCCAGCAGCCATTACCGGGGGGCCTACGAGCAGTACTTC. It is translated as CASSHYRGAYEQYF.

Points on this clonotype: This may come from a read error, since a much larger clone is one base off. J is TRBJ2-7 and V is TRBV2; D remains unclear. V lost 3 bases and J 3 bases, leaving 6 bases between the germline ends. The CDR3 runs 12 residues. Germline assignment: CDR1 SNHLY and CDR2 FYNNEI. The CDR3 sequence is CASSDGYYEQYF. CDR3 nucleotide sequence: TGTGCCAGCAGTGACGGGTACTACGAGCAGTACTTC.